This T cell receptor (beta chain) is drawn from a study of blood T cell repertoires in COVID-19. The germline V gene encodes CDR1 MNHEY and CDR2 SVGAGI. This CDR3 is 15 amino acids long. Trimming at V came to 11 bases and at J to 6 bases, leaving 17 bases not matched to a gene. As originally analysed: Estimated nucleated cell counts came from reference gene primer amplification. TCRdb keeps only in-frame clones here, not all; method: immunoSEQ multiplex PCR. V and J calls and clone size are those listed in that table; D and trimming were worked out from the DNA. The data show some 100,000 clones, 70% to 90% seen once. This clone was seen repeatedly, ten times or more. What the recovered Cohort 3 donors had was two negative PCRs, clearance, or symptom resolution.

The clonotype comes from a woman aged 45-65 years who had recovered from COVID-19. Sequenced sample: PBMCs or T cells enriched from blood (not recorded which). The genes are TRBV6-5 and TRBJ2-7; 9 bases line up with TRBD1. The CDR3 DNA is TGTGCCTCCCCGCCTCCCGGGACAGGGATGGGCGAGCAGTACTTC. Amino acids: CASPPPGTGMGEQYF.